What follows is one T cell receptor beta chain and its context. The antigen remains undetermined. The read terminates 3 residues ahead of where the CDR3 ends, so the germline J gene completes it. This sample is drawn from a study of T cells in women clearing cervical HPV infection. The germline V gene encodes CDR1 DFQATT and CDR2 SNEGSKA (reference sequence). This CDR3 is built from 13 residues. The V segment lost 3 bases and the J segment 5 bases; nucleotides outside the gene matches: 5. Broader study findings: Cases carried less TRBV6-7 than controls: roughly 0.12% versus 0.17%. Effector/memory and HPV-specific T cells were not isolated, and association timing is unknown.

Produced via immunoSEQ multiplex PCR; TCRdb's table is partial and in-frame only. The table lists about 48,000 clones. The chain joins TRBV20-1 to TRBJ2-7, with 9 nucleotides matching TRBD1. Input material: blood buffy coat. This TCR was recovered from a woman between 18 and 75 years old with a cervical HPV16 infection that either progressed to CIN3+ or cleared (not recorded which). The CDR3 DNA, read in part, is TGCAGTGCTAGGCCTGGGACAGGGAACGAG. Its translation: CSARPGTGNE. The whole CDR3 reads CSARPGTGNEQYF.